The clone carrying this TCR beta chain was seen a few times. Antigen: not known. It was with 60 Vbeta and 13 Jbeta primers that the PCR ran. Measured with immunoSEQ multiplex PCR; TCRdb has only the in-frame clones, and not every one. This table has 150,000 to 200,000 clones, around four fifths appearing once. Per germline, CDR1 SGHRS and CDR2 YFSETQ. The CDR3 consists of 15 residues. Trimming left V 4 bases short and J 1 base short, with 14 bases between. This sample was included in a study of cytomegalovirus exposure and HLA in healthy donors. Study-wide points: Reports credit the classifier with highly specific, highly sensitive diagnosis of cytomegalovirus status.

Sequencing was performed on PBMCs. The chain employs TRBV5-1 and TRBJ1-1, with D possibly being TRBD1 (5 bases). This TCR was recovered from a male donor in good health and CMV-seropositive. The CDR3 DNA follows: TGCGCCAGCAGCCCCGCACTGGACACGAACACTGAAGCTTTCTTT. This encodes CASSPALDTNTEAFF. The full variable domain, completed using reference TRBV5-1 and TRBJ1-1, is KAGVTQTPRYLIKTRGQQVTLSCSPISGHRSVSWYQQTPGQGLQFLFEYFSETQRNKGNFPGRFSGRQFSNSRSEMNVSTLELGDSALYLCASSPALDTNTEAFFGQGTRLTVV.